These 21 T cell receptor beta chains were sequenced from one sample in a study of T cell repertoires in aging, cancer and after chemotherapy. Rearranged V-D-J TRB sequences were amplified with a mixed TRB-A/B primer pool. TCRdb analysed the multiplex PCR reads with MiXCR anew, one entry per CDR3 protein. The top ten clones hold 3% to 4.5% of a sample with roughly 9,100 distinct CDR3 sequences, 34% of them seen once. The template was genomic DNA from peripheral blood, not RNA. The sample was blood. Receptors were obtained from a human donor in good health.

This clonotype was counted between two and nine times. The chain recombines TRBV6-1 with TRBJ1-2; maybe TRBD1 (6 bases). This CDR3 is built from 15 residues. V shed 3 bases and J shed 6 bases, with 17 bases lying between them. CDR1 and CDR2 from the germline V gene are MNHNS and SASEGT. In DNA, the CDR3 is TGTGCCAGCAGTGATCTTGGCAGGGGCCACCATGGCTACACCTTC. Translating gives CASSDLGRGHHGYTF.

The rearrangement links TRBV6-1 to TRBJ1-2, with D unclear. The CDR3 extends over 15 amino acids. The V gene's germline CDR1 is MNHNS and CDR2 SASEGT. V was pared by 2 bases and J by 2 bases, with 12 bases between. The CDR3 DNA reads as TGTGCCAGCAGTGAATGGGCAGGCGGCAACTATGGCTACACCTTC. Amino acids: CASSEWAGGNYGYTF.

Concerning this clonotype itself: Given a much more abundant clone one base away, this may be a read error. The V and J genes are TRBV30 and TRBJ1-2, with 7 positions matching TRBD1. Losses at the gene ends were 3 bases for V and 6 bases for J; bases not matched to a gene: 10. Germline V gene lookup returns CDR1 GTSNPN and CDR2 SVGIG (reference sequence). This CDR3 has 14 residues. The chain's CDR3 is CAWSRGRGDHGYTF. CDR3 sequence (DNA): TGTGCCTGGAGCCGGGGCAGGGGGGACCATGGCTACACCTTC.

This clonotype showed up just a few times. The chain recombines TRBV7-2 with TRBJ2-5; D gene uncertain. Germline assignment: CDR1 SGHTA and CDR2 FQGNSA. The CDR3 loop spans 13 amino acids. V lost 5 bases to trimming and J lost 5 bases, with 12 bases between them. The CDR3 here is CASSRKGRETQYF. In DNA, the CDR3 is TGTGCCAGCAGCCGGAAAGGGCGGGAGACCCAGTACTTC.

There are a few counts of this clonotype. This chain uses TRBV24-1 with TRBJ1-2; D gene uncertain. Germline loops: CDR1 KGHDR, CDR2 SFDVKD. CDR3 length equals 11 residues. Trimming took 2 bases from V and 6 from J, leaving 3 bases between them. The CDR3: CATSDWDGYTF. The CDR3 DNA reads TGTGCCACCAGTGATTGGGATGGCTACACCTTC.

This clonotype occurred a few times. J is TRBJ2-2 and V is TRBV7-2; the D gene could be TRBD1 or TRBD2 (5 bases each). Trimming stripped 1 base from V and 4 bases from J, with 16 bases between. CDR1 SGHTA and CDR2 FQGNSA come from the germline V gene. This CDR3 region has 17 residues. CDR3 DNA: TGTGCCAGCAGCTTAGGGTTCCGGGGCAGGGTCACCGGGGAGCTGTTTTTT. Translated, it gives CASSLGFRGRVTGELFF.

The CDR3 nucleotides are TGTGCCAGCAGCTTAGGGAGCACAGGCGCTTTCTTT. Its translation is CASSLGSTGAFF. The chain has TRBV13 and TRBJ1-1; D is perhaps TRBD1 (5 bases). Trimming removed 0 bases at V and 11 bases at J, with 10 bases between. Germline V gene data show CDR1 as PRHDT and CDR2 as FYEKMQ (reference sequence). The CDR3 sequence is 12 residues long.

This clonotype was counted between two and nine times. V is TRBV6-5 and J is TRBJ2-2, with D perhaps assigned TRBD1 or TRBD2 (6 bases each). The CDR3 sequence is 16 residues long. Germline CDR1 is MNHEY and CDR2 is SVGAGI. The ends were cut back, 0 bases at V and 7 bases at J, with 15 bases in the middle. CDR3 sequence (DNA): TGTGCCAGCAGTTACTCTGAGGGGGGCAAGGGCGGGGAGCTGTTTTTT. Its protein is CASSYSEGGKGGELFF.

The chain carries TRBV28 and TRBJ1-6, with D maybe TRBD1 (5 bases). The germline gives CDR1 MDHEN, CDR2 SYDVKM. Deletions cut 9 bases from V and 8 bases from J, with 20 bases between. The length of the CDR3 is 15 residues. The CDR3 spells CASIKPGRGYSPLHF. In DNA, the CDR3 is TGTGCCAGTATAAAACCGGGACGGGGGTATTCACCCCTCCACTTT.

This clonotype was picked up a small number of times. The V and J genes are TRBV18 and TRBJ1-5; no clear D gene. The CDR3 runs 13 residues. Germline CDR1 and CDR2: KGHSH and LQKENI. V lost 3 bases and J lost 0, with 3 bases in between. Written as DNA, the CDR3 is TGTGCCAGCTCACCTTCTAGCAATCAGCCCCAGCATTTT. This sequence encodes CASSPSSNQPQHF.

The table lists this clonotype with a few counts. This chain connects TRBV20-1 to TRBJ2-5, with D unclear. The CDR3 contains 15 residues. The V gene's germline CDR1 is DFQATT and CDR2 SNEGSKA (reference sequence). Trimming took 1 base from V and 1 from J, leaving 13 bases between them. CDR3 coding DNA: TGCAGTGCTAGAGCCCCTACAAGCTCCCAAGAGACCCAGTACTTC. Translated: CSARAPTSSQETQYF.

The rearrangement joins TRBV20-1 to TRBJ2-7; 8 nucleotides agree with TRBD1. Looked up from germline, CDR1 is DFQATT and CDR2 is SNEGSKA (reference sequence). The CDR3 has 12 amino acids. V lost 3 bases to trimming and J lost 2 bases; unmatched junction nucleotides: 0. The CDR3 nucleotides are TGCAGTGCTAGGGACAGGGCCTACGAGCAGTACGTC. Translated: CSARDRAYEQYV.

The chain has TRBV25-1 and TRBJ2-7; no clear D gene. V was clipped by 2 bases and J by 2 bases, with 7 bases between them. CDR1 is MGHDK and CDR2 is SYGVNS in the germline V gene. This CDR3 contains 13 residues. CDR3 sequence: CASSEIGTYEQYF. CDR3 DNA sequence: TGTGCCAGCAGTGAAATAGGCACCTACGAGCAGTACTTC.

The chain carries TRBV5-4 and TRBJ2-1; D remains unclear. CDR3 size: 13 residues. Germline V CDR1 and CDR2: SGHNT, YYREEE (reference sequence). V dropped 0 bases and J dropped 9 bases, with 10 bases sitting between them. The CDR3, as DNA: TGTGCCAGCAGCTTGGGACTCGCCATTGAGCAGTTCTTC. Its translation is CASSLGLAIEQFF. The variable domain in full, with the rest retrieved from reference TRBV5-4 and TRBJ2-1, is ETGVTQSPTHLIKTRGQQVTLRCSSQSGHNTVSWYQQALGQGPQFIFQYYREEENGRGNFPPRFSGLQFPNYSSELNVNALELDDSALYLCASSLGLAIEQFFGPGTRLTVL.

This clonotype is labeled medium-sized. The V and J genes are TRBV4-3 and TRBJ1-2, with unresolved D. V lost 0 bases and J lost 4, with 9 bases in between. The CDR3 contains 14 residues. Germline assignment: CDR1 LGHNA and CDR2 YSLEER. The CDR3 here is CASSQDRISYGYTF. Written as DNA, the CDR3 is TGCGCCAGCAGCCAAGATAGAATATCCTATGGCTACACCTTC.

The V and J genes are TRBV20-1 and TRBJ1-5; no definite D call. V was shortened by 3 bases and J by 9 bases, with 12 bases between the two germline ends. The CDR3 length is 12 residues. Germline values: CDR1 DFQATT, CDR2 SNEGSKA (reference sequence). This chain's CDR3 is CSARSGHGPQHF. The CDR3 DNA is TGCAGTGCTAGGAGTGGGCATGGGCCCCAGCATTTT.

The DNA for the CDR3 is TGTGCCAGCAGCCCGACGTGGGGGGCGGGAAGGACCCAGTACTTC. Amino acid sequence: CASSPTWGAGRTQYF. This rearrangement joins TRBV7-2 to TRBJ2-5; TRBD1 or TRBD2 may be the D gene (6 bases each). V shed 5 bases and J shed 7 bases, with 20 bases lying between them. Germline CDR1 and CDR2: SGHTA and FQGNSA. This CDR3 has 15 residues.

The V gene is TRBV7-2, the J gene TRBJ2-7; 9 positions match TRBD2. This CDR3 region has 15 residues. Trimming at V came to 2 bases and at J to 1 base, leaving 3 bases not matched to a gene. The germline CDR1 and CDR2 sequences are SGHTA and FQGNSA. The CDR3 bases are TGTGCCAGCAGCTTATGGGCGGGGGGGTCCTACGAGCAGTACTTC. This codes for CASSLWAGGSYEQYF.

CDR3 DNA: TGCGCCAGCAGCCAAGATCGCGGAGTTAATTCACCCCTCCACTTT. Translated: CASSQDRGVNSPLHF. The V gene is TRBV4-3, the J gene TRBJ1-6; D remains ambiguous. From germline, CDR1 is LGHNA and CDR2 YSLEER. This CDR3 region has 15 residues. Trimming took 0 bases from V and 6 from J, leaving 9 bases between them.

By frequency in the sample, this clonotype is medium-sized. The rearrangement uses TRBV20-1 and TRBJ1-2; maybe TRBD1 (5 bases). The germline V gene has CDR1 DFQATT and CDR2 SNEGSKA (reference sequence). V was trimmed by 6 bases and J by 8 bases, leaving 16 bases between them. The CDR3 runs 12 residues. The CDR3 DNA reads as TGCAGTGCGAGGGGAGGGCTATCCGGCTACACCTTC. Its protein product is CSARGGLSGYTF.

In this sample, this clonotype turned up a few times. The chain carries TRBV5-1 and TRBJ1-2; TRBD1 might be the D (5 bases). The CDR3 extends over 12 amino acids. V lost 0 bases and J lost 7, with 7 bases in between. CDR1 SGHRS and CDR2 YFSETQ come from the germline V gene. CDR3 coding DNA: TGCGCCAGCAGCTTGGGGGGCAGTGGCTACACCTTC. Protein sequence: CASSLGGSGYTF. Full variable domain (rest looked up from reference TRBV5-1 and TRBJ1-2): KAGVTQTPRYLIKTRGQQVTLSCSPISGHRSVSWYQQTPGQGLQFLFEYFSETQRNKGNFPGRFSGRQFSNSRSEMNVSTLELGDSALYLCASSLGGSGYTFGSGTRLTVV.